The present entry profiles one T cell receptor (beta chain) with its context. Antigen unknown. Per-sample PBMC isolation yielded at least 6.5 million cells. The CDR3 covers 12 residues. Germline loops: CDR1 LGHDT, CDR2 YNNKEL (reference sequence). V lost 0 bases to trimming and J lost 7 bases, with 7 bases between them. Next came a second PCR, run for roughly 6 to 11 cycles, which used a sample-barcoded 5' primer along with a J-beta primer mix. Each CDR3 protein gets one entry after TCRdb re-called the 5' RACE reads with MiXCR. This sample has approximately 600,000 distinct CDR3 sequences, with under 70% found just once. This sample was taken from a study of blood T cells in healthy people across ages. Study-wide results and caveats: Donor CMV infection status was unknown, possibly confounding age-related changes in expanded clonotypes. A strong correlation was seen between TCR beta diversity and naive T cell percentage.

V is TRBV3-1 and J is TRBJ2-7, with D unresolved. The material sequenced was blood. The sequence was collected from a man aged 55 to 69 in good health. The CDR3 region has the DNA TGTGCCAGCAGCCAAGAACCTCGGGAGCAGTACTTC. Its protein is CASSQEPREQYF.